This TCR beta chain was documented in a study of blood T cell repertoires in COVID-19. Study-level information: Researchers got acute and convalescent COVID-19 samples from the United States, Italy and Spain. T cells, B-cell-depleted T cells, or PBMCs supplied cDNA or gDNA.

V dropped 1 base and J dropped 10 bases, with 16 bases sitting between them. Germline CDR1 SGHTA, CDR2 FQGNSA. CDR3 size: 15 residues. How the authors handled the data: Amplification with reference gene primers provided the estimates of nucleated cell counts. The table came from immunoSEQ multiplex PCR; TCRdb's copy has only in-frame clones and leaves some out. The V and J calls and the clone size are those of that table, but D and trimming were determined from the DNA. This table has roughly 160,000 clones, approximately 79% appearing once. Material for sequencing was peripheral blood. The receptor was derived from a woman at least 80 years old with acute or convalescent COVID-19. The chain uses TRBV7-2 and TRBJ1-4; tentatively, D is TRBD1 (6 bases). CDR3 sequence: CASSLVSGDAAKLFF. In DNA form, the CDR3 reads TGTGCCAGCAGCTTAGTTTCAGGGGATGCCGCAAAACTGTTTTTT.